Below, one T cell receptor beta chain is given with its context. This sample is part of a study of blood T cell repertoires in COVID-19. Study-level information: Samples taken during acute and convalescent COVID-19 were collected in the United States, Italy and Spain. From T cells, B-cell-depleted T cells, or PBMCs came the material, which was cDNA or gDNA.

Original analysis: Amplification of reference gene primers provided the estimated nucleated cell counts. Data came from immunoSEQ multiplex PCR; TCRdb stores just in-frame clones and leaves some out. D and trimming were read from the DNA, whereas the V and J calls and clone size are those reported in that table. The sample has under 200,000 clones; over 70% are singletons. This CDR3 comprises 16 residues. Germline CDR1 is MNHNS and CDR2 is SASEGT. Trimming cost V 2 bases and J 2 bases, with 15 bases left between them. The sequence came from a man between 60 and 75 years old with acute or convalescent COVID-19. The chain carries TRBV6-1 and TRBJ2-5, with a possible D match to TRBD2 (6 bases). Sequences were obtained from peripheral blood. The CDR3 DNA follows: TGTGCCAGCAGTGAATGGGGGAGGACGGTGCAAGAGACCCAGTACTTC. Translation: CASSEWGRTVQETQYF.